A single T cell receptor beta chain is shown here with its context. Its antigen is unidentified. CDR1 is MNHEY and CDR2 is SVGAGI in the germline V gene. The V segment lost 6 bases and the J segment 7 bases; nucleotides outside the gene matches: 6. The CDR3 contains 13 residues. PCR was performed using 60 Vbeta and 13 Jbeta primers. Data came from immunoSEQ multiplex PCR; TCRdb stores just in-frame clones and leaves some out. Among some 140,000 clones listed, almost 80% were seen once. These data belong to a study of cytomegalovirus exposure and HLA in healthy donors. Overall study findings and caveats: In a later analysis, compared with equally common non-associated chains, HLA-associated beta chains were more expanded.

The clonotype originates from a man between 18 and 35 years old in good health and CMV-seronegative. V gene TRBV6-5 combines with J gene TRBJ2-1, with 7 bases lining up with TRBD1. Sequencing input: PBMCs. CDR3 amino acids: CASSIQGSNEQFF. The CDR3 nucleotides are TGTGCCAGCAGCATACAGGGGAGTAATGAGCAGTTCTTC.